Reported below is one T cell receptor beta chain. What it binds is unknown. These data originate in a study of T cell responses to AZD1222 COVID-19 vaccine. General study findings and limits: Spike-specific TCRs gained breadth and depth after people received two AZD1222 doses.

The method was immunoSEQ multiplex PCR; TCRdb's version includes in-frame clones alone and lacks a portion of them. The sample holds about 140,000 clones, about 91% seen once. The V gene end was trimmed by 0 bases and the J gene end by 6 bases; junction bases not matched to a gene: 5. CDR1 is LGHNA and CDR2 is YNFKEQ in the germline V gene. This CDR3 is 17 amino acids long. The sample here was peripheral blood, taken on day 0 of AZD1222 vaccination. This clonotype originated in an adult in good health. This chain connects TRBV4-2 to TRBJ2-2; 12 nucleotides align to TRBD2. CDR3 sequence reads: CASSQDGLAGGAGELFF. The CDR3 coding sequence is TGTGCCAGCAGCCAAGATGGGCTAGCGGGAGGGGCCGGGGAGCTGTTTTTT.